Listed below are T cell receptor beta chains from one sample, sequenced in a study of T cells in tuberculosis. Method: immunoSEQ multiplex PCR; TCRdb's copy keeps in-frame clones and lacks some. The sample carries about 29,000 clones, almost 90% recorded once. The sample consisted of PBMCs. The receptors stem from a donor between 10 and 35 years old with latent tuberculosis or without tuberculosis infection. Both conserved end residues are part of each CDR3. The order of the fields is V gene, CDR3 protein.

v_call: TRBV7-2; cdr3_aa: CASSRGLPTDTQYF
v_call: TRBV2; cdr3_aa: CASSLGTEQFF
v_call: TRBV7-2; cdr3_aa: CASSYLGTGGEKLFF
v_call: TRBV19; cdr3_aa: CASSTRDRAPHMGDQPQHF
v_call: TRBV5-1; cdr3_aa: CASSVAWGGGTNEQFF
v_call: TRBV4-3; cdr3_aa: CASSQDFRGISSGEQYF
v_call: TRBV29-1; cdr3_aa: CSATGQGPDTEAFF
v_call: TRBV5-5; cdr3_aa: CASSFRGGNEKLFF
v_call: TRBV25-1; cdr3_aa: CASSESREQFF
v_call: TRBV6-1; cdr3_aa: CASGVPGGPYNEQFF
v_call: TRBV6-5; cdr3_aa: CASSGTNYGYTF
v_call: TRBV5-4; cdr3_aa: CATKGGGASTDTQYF
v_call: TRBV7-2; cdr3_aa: CASSLGTDGYTF
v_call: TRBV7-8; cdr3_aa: CASSLAWGGNYEQYF
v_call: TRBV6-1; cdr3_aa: CASSEVPGEANYGYTF
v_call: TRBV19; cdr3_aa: CASRSSGATNEKLFF
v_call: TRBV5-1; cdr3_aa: CASSLVASRSNTGELFF
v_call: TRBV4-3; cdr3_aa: CASSQKQGGTEAFF
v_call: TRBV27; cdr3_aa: CASSLSAPRGLASPLHF
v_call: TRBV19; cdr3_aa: CASSIAAGVPYEQYF
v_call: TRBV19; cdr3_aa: CASSDTTNEQFF
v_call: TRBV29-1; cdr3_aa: CSVEQGGYGYTF
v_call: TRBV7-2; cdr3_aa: CASSRGVLMNTEAFF
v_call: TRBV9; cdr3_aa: CASSRLGTDTQYF
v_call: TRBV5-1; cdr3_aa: CASSFPERGAGEQFF
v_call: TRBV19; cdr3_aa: CASSMLAREHYGYTF
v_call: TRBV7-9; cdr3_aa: CASSLVLAGSPDTQYF
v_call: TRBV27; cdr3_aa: CASSPREGGEYEQYF
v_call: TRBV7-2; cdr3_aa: CASSLYTGPEQYF
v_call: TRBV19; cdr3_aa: CASTKGTPWRADTQYF
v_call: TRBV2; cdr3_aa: CASSTGQGETQYF
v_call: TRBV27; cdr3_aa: CASSFDTLNTEAFF